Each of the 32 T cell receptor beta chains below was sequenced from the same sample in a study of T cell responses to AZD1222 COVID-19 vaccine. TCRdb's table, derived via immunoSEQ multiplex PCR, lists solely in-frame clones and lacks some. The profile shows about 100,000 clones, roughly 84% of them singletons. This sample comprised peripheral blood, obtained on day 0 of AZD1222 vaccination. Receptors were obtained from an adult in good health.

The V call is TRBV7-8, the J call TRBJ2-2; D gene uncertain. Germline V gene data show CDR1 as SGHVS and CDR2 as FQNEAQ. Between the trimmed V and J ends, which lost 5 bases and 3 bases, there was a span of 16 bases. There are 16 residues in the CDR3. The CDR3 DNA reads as TGTGCCAGCAGCCTAGTTGGGCTAGGAGACACCGGGGAGCTGTTTTTT. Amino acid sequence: CASSLVGLGDTGELFF.

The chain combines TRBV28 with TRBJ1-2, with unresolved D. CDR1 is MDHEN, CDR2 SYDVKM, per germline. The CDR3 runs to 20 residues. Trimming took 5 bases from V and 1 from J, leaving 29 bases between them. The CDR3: CASSPRLGAGNRYFNYGYTF. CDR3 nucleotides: TGTGCCAGCAGTCCCAGGCTGGGCGCTGGCAACAGATACTTTAACTATGGCTACACCTTC.

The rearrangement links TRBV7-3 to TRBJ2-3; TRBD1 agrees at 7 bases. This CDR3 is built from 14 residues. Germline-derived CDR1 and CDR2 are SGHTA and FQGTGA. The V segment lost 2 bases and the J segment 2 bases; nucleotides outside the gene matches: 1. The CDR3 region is CASSLDRDTDTQYF. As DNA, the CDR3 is TGTGCCAGCAGCTTAGACAGGGACACAGATACGCAGTATTTT.

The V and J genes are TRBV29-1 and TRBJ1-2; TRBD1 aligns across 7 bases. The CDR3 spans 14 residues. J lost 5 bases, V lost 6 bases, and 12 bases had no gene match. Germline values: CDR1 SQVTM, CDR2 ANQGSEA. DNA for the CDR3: TGCAGCGTACCAACCTTATCGACAGGGTATGGCTACACCTTC. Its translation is CSVPTLSTGYGYTF. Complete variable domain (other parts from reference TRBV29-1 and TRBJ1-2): SAVISQKPSRDICQRGTSLTIQCQVDSQVTMMFWYRQQPGQSLTLIATANQGSEATYESGFVIDKFPISRPNLTFSTLTVSNMSPEDSSIYLCSVPTLSTGYGYTFGSGTRLTVV.

Here the CDR3 DNA reads TGTGCCAGCAGCCCATATAATTCACCCCTCCACTTT. Amino acids: CASSPYNSPLHF. V is TRBV7-8 and J is TRBJ1-6; D is unresolved. This CDR3 contains 12 residues. V lost 5 bases to trimming and J lost 4 bases, with 3 bases between them. CDR1 is SGHVS and CDR2 is FQNEAQ in the germline V gene.

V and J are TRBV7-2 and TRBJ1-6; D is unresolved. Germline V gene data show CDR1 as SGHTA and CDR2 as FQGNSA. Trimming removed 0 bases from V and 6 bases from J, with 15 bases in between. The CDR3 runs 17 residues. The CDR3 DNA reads TGTGCCAGCAGCTTAGCCGTAAGGACCTCAGCTAATTCACCCCTCCACTTT. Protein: CASSLAVRTSANSPLHF.

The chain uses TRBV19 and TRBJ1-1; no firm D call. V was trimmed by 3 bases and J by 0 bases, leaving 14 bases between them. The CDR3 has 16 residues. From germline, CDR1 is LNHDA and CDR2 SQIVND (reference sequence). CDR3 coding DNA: TGTGCCAGTAGTATTGGGATGAGTGGCATGAACACTGAAGCTTTCTTT. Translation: CASSIGMSGMNTEAFF. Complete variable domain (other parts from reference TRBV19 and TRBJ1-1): DGGITQSPKYLFRKEGQNVTLSCEQNLNHDAMYWYRQDPGQGLRLIYYSQIVNDFQKGDIAEGYSVSREKKESFPLTVTSAQKNPTAFYLCASSIGMSGMNTEAFFGQGTRLTVV.

The CDR3 coding sequence is TGTGCCAGCAGCTGGGCCCTGACTAGCGGGAAAAGGGGTGAGCAGTTCTTC. Translating gives CASSWALTSGKRGEQFF. The chain recombines TRBV7-2 with TRBJ2-1, with TRBD2 matching 11 bases. After removal of 4 bases from V and 9 bases from J, the junction contained 14 bases not matched to a gene. In germline, CDR1 is SGHTA, CDR2 FQGNSA. CDR3 length: 17 residues.

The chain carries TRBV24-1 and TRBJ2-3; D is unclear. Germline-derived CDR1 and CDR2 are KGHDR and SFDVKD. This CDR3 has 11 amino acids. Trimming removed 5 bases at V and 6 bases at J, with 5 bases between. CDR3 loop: CATSVADTQYF. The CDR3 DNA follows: TGTGCCACCAGTGTTGCGGATACGCAGTATTTT.

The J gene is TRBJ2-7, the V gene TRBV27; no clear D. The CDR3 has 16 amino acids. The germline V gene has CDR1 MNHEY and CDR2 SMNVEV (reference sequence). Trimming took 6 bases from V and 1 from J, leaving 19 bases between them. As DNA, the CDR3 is TGTGCCAGCAGCCCCCCTCCCTCTAGGGTGTCCTACGAGCAGTACTTC. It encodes CASSPPPSRVSYEQYF.

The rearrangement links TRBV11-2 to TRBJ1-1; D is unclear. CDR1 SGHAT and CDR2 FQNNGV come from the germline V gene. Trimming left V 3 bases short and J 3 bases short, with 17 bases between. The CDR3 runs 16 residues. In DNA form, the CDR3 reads TGTGCCAGCAGCTTGGTTTCATGGGGATCGGACACTGAAGCTTTCTTT. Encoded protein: CASSLVSWGSDTEAFF.

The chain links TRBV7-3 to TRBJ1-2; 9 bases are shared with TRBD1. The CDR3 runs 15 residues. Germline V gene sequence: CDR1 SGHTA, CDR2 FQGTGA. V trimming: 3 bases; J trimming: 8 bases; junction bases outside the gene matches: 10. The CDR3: CASSFDPGQGYGYTF. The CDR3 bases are TGTGCCAGCAGCTTCGACCCGGGACAGGGCTACGGCTACACCTTC.

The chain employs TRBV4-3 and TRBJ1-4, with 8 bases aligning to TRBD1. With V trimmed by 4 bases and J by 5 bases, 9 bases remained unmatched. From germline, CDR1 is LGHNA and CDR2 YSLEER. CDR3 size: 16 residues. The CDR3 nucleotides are TGCGCCAGCAGCCCAACGGTTGGGACAGGCAATGAAAAACTGTTTTTT. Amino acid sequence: CASSPTVGTGNEKLFF.

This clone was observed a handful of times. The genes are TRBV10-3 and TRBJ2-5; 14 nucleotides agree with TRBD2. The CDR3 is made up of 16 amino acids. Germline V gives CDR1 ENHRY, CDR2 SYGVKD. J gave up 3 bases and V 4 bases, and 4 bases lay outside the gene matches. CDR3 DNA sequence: TGTGCCATCAGTGCCGCGGGACTAGCGGGAGAAGAGACCCAGTACTTC. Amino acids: CAISAAGLAGEETQYF.

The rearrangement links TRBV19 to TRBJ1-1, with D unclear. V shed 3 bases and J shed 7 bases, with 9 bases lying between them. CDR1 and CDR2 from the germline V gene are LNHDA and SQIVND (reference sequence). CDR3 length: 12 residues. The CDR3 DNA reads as TGTGCCAGTAGTATTCAGGCGGGTGAAGCTTTCTTT. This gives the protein CASSIQAGEAFF.

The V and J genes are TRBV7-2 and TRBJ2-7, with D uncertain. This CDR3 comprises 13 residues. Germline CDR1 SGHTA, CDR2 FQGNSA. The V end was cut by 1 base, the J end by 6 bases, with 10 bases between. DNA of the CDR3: TGTGCCAGCAGCTTAGTGATCTCCCCCGAGCAGTACTTC. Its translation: CASSLVISPEQYF.

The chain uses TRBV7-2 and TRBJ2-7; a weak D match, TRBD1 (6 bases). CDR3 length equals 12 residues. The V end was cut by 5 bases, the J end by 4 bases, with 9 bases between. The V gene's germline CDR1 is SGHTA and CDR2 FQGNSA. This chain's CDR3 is CASSLQGYEQYF. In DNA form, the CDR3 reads TGTGCCAGCAGCCTACAGGGTTACGAGCAGTACTTC.

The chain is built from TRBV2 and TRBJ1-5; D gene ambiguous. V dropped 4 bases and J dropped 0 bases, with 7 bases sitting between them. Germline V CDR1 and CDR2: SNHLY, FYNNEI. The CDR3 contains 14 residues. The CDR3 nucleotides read TGTGCCAGCAGTGGAGAATATAGCAATCAGCCCCAGCATTTT. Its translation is CASSGEYSNQPQHF.

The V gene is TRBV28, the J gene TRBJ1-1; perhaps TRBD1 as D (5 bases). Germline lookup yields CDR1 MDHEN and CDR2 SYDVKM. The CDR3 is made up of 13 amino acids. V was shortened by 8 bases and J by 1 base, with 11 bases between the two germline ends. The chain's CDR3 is CASLGVGNTEAFF. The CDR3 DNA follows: TGTGCCAGCCTGGGGGTTGGGAACACTGAAGCTTTCTTT.

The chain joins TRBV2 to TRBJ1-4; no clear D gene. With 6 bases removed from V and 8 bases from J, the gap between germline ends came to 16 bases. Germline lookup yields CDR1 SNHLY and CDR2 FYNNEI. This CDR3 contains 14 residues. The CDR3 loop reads CASSAGLTGEKLFF. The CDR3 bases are TGTGCCAGCAGCGCCGGCTTAACGGGGGAAAAACTGTTTTTT.

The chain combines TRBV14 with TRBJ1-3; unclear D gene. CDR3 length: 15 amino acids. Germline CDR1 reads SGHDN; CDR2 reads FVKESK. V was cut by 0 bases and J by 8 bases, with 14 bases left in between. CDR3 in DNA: TGTGCCAGCAGCCAAGATCGATGGACCTCCGACACCATATATTTT. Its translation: CASSQDRWTSDTIYF. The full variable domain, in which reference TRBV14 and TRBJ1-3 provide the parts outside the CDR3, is EAGVTQFPSHSVIEKGQTVTLRCDPISGHDNLYWYRRVMGKEIKFLLHFVKESKQDESGMPNNRFLAERTGGTYSTLKVQPAELEDSGVYFCASSQDRWTSDTIYFGEGSWLTVV.

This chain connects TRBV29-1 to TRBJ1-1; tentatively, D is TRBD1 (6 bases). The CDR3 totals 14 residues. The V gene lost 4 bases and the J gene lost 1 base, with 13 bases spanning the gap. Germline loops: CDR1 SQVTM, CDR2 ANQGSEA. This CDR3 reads CSVAVGGQNTEAFF. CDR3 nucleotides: TGCAGCGTTGCGGTCGGGGGGCAGAACACTGAAGCTTTCTTT.

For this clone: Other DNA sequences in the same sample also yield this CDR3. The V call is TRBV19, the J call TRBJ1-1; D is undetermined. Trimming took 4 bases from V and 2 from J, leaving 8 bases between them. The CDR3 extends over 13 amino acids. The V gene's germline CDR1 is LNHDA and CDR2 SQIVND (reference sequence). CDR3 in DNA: TGTGCCAGTAGTACACAGCGAAACACTGAAGCTTTCTTT. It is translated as CASSTQRNTEAFF.

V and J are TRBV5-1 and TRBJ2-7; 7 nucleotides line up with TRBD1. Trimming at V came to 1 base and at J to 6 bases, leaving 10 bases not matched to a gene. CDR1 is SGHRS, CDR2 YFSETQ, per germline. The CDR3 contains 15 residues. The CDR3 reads CASSLWTGRVSEQYF. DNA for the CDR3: TGCGCCAGCAGCTTGTGGACAGGTCGCGTCTCCGAGCAGTACTTC. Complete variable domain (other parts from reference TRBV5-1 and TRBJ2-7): KAGVTQTPRYLIKTRGQQVTLSCSPISGHRSVSWYQQTPGQGLQFLFEYFSETQRNKGNFPGRFSGRQFSNSRSEMNVSTLELGDSALYLCASSLWTGRVSEQYFGPGTRLTVT.

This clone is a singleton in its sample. CDR3 bases: TGTGCCAGCAGTTTAAGGGCGCGGCAGCAGTTCTTC. Its protein product is CASSLRARQQFF. The chain links TRBV28 to TRBJ2-1; unclear D gene. The length of the CDR3 is 12 residues. Germline V lookup: CDR1 MDHEN, CDR2 SYDVKM. V lost 2 bases to trimming and J lost 11 bases, with 10 bases between them.

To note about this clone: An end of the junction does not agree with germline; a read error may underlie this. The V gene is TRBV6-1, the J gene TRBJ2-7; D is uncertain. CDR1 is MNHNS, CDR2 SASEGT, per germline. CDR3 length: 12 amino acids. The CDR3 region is CASSEAMRPPHF. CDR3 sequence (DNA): TGTGCCAGCAGTGAAGCTATGAGGCCCCCTCACTTC.

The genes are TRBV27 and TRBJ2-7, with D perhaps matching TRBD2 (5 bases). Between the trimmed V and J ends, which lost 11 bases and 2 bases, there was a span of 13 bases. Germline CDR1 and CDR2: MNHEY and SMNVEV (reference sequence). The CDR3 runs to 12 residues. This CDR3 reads CAVSSGTYEQYF. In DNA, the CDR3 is TGTGCCGTCTCATCGGGGACCTACGAGCAGTACTTC.

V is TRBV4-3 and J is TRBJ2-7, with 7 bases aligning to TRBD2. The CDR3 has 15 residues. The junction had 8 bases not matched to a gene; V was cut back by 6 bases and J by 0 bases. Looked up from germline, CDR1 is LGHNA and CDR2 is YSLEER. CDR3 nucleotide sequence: TGCGCCAGCAGGGTGGGGGAGGGAAGCTCCTACGAGCAGTACTTC. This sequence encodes CASRVGEGSSYEQYF.

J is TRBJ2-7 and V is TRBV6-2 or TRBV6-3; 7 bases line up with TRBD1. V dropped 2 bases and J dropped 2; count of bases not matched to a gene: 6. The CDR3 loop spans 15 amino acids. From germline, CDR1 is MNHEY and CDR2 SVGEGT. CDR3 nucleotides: TGTGCCAGCAGTTACACCGACAGGGCGACCTACGAGCAGTACTTC. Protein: CASSYTDRATYEQYF.

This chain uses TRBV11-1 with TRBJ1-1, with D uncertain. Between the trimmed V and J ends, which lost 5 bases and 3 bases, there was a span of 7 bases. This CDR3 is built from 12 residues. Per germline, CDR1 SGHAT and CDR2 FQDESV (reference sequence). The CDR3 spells CASSQRYTEAFF. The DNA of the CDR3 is TGTGCCAGCAGCCAGAGGTACACTGAAGCTTTCTTT.

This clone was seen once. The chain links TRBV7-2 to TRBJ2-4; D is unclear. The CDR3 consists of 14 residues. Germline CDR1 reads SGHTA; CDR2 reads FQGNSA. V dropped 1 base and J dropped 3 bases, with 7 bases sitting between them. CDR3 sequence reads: CASSLDRYKNIQYF. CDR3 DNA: TGTGCCAGCAGCTTAGATCGGTACAAAAACATTCAGTACTTC.

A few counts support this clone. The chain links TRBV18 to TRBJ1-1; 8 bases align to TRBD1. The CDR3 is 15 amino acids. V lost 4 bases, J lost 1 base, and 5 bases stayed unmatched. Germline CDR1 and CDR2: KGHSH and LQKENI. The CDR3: CASSLHGQGNTEAFF. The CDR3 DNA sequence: TGTGCCAGCTCACTGCACGGACAGGGGAACACTGAAGCTTTCTTT.